The next 27 T cell receptor beta chains were all read from a single sample in a study of T cells in Graves' hyperthyroidism and ophthalmopathy (dated by TCRdb to 2018 to 2020). Library creation used multiplex PCR. The sequencer listed for this sample is Illumina HiSeq 2000. The TCR beta CDR3 regions were amplified from the RNA transcripts. The TCR CDR3 was subjected to a first round of RT-PCR using the HTBI primer set and the Qiagen OneStep RT-PCR kit. The public sequencing data were trimmed at Q25 with fastp and processed into clonotypes with MiXCR by TCRdb, which kept only in-frame beta chains. Rows are combined by CDR3 protein, so each entry shows the most common genes and DNA. The sample table shows around 520,000 distinct CDR3 sequences, and about 15% are seen once. The top ten clones comprise over 15% of the sample. The sequenced material came from blood. Receptor source: a woman under 30 with Graves' hyperthyroidism.

This clonotype came up many times. The chain recombines TRBV20-1 with TRBJ1-1; D is uncertain. The CDR3 runs to 14 residues. Germline-derived CDR1 and CDR2 are DFQATT and SNEGSKA (reference sequence). The ends were cut back, 1 base at V and 0 bases at J, with 9 bases in the middle. The CDR3: CSARVASMNTEAFF. CDR3 DNA sequence: TGCAGTGCTAGAGTAGCCAGCATGAACACTGAAGCTTTCTTT.

This clonotype was seen repeatedly, ten times or more. V and J are TRBV20-1 and TRBJ1-3, with 9 bases fitting TRBD1. Germline V gene sequence: CDR1 DFQATT, CDR2 SNEGSKA (reference sequence). The CDR3 sequence is 17 residues long. The V segment lost 6 bases and the J segment 0 bases; nucleotides outside the gene matches: 12. CDR3 region: CSAGTGFSTSSGNTIYF. CDR3 sequence (DNA): TGCAGTGCCGGGACAGGGTTTTCCACCTCCTCTGGAAACACCATATATTTT.

This clonotype was detected many times. The V call is TRBV6-1, the J call TRBJ2-1; 8 bases fit TRBD1. Losses at the gene ends were 9 bases for V and 1 base for J; bases not matched to a gene: 11. This CDR3 is 16 amino acids long. Germline lookup yields CDR1 MNHNS and CDR2 SASEGT. The CDR3 DNA follows: TGTGCCAGTACTCAGGACAGGGTGGAGTCCTACAATGAGCAGTTCTTC. It codes for CASTQDRVESYNEQFF.

This clonotype was observed many times. This chain uses TRBV30 with TRBJ2-3, with TRBD1 matching 7 bases. V was clipped by 5 bases and J by 1 base; unmatched bases: 6. CDR3 length: 14 amino acids. Germline lookup yields CDR1 GTSNPN and CDR2 SVGIG (reference sequence). The CDR3 here is CAWDPGQRTDTQYF. The DNA of the CDR3 is TGTGCCTGGGATCCGGGACAGCGCACAGATACGCAGTATTTT.

This clonotype was picked up many times. The chain links TRBV11-3 to TRBJ2-4; no clear D. The CDR3 spans 16 residues. The germline V and J ends were trimmed by 3 bases and 1 base, with 13 bases remaining between them. Germline-derived CDR1 and CDR2 are SGHNT and YENEEA. CDR3 in DNA: TGTGCCAGCAGCTTCCGTGCCTCGGGTGCCAAAAACATTCAGTACTTC. Protein product: CASSFRASGAKNIQYF.

In its sample, this clonotype was seen many times. The junction shows a germline mismatch at one end, possibly a read error. The genes are TRBV10-3 and TRBJ1-1; perhaps TRBD1 as D (5 bases). Germline CDR1 and CDR2: ENHRY and SYGVKD. CDR3 size: 11 residues. CDR3 protein: CAIRQDTEASF. CDR3 coding DNA: TGTGCCATCCGGCAGGACACTGAAGCTTCCTTT.

The chain combines TRBV27 with TRBJ2-1; 7 bases fit TRBD1. Germline assignment: CDR1 MNHEY and CDR2 SMNVEV (reference sequence). This CDR3 contains 16 residues. The trim removed 6 bases at V and 9 bases at J, leaving 17 bases unmatched. CDR3 region: CASSPLETGTSGEQFF. In DNA, the CDR3 is TGTGCCAGCAGCCCCTTAGAGACAGGGACATCCGGTGAGCAGTTCTTC.

This clonotype was seen only a few times. This sequence joins TRBV7-3 and TRBJ2-1, with 12 positions matching TRBD1. Germline lookup yields CDR1 SGHTA and CDR2 FQGTGA. The V gene end was trimmed by 2 bases and the J gene end by 2 bases; junction bases not matched to a gene: 4. The CDR3 is 17 residues long. The CDR3 sequence: CASSLYGTGGAYNEQFF. The CDR3 bases are TGTGCCAGCAGCTTATATGGGACAGGGGGCGCCTACAATGAGCAGTTCTTC.

The V gene is TRBV19, the J gene TRBJ2-3, with 8 bases lining up with TRBD2. The CDR3 sequence is 15 residues long. Germline CDR1 is LNHDA and CDR2 is SQIVND (reference sequence). After removal of 8 bases from V and 4 bases from J, the junction contained 11 bases not matched to a gene. The CDR3 loop reads CASALSGRGPDTQYF. The CDR3 DNA is TGTGCCAGTGCCCTAAGCGGGAGAGGCCCAGATACGCAGTATTTT.

A remark on this clonotype: The conserved closing phenylalanine or tryptophan is absent in this CDR3, likely reflecting a read error. The V gene is TRBV20-1, the J gene TRBJ1-4; TRBD1 matches 7 bases. V lost 1 base to trimming and J lost 4 bases; unmatched junction nucleotides: 6. The CDR3 loop spans 15 amino acids. The V gene's germline CDR1 is DFQATT and CDR2 SNEGSKA (reference sequence). Here the CDR3 DNA reads TGCAGTGCTAGAGTAGTAGGGGGCGTTAATGAAAAACTGTTTTTA. Amino acids: CSARVVGGVNEKLFL.

This clonotype was recorded many times. The chain carries TRBV7-3 and TRBJ2-3; 8 nucleotides line up with TRBD2. The CDR3 has 14 amino acids. V was pared by 2 bases and J by 9 bases, with 7 bases of the junction left unmatched. CDR1 is SGHTA and CDR2 is FQGTGA in the germline V gene. CDR3 nucleotides: TGTGCCAGCAGCTTAGAAGCGGGGGTGGGGACGCAGTATTTT. Translated: CASSLEAGVGTQYF.

This clonotype was observed many times. The rearrangement links TRBV5-1 to TRBJ2-5, with 13 bases matching TRBD2. The CDR3 loop spans 17 amino acids. Germline V gene lookup returns CDR1 SGHRS and CDR2 YFSETQ. The V gene end was trimmed by 1 base and the J gene end by 5 bases; junction bases not matched to a gene: 8. CDR3 bases: TGCGCCAGCAGCTTGTTGTCGGGGACTAGCGGGATGGAGACCCAGTACTTC. This encodes CASSLLSGTSGMETQYF.

In this sample, this clonotype turned up many times. The chain joins TRBV13 to TRBJ1-2, with a tentative D call TRBD1 (5 bases). The germline V gene encodes CDR1 PRHDT and CDR2 FYEKMQ (reference sequence). With 4 bases removed from V and 2 bases from J, the gap between germline ends came to 17 bases. The CDR3 contains 16 residues. The DNA of the CDR3 is TGTGCCAGCAGCTCAGTGAACGACAGAACAAACTATGGCTACACCTTC. This encodes CASSSVNDRTNYGYTF.

The chain uses TRBV7-9 and TRBJ2-5; D is unresolved. This CDR3 comprises 14 residues. CDR1 and CDR2 (germline): SEHNR, FQNEAQ (reference sequence). V was pared by 1 base and J by 2 bases, with 8 bases between. The CDR3 DNA reads TGTGCCAGCAGCTTAGTATCCATTCAAGAGACCCAGTACTTC. This encodes CASSLVSIQETQYF.

The chain uses TRBV4-2 and TRBJ2-1; weak D call: TRBD2 (6 bases). There are 14 residues in the CDR3. Germline V CDR1 and CDR2: LGHNA, YNFKEQ. V gave up 1 base and J gave up 9 bases, with 13 bases separating them. CDR3 nucleotide sequence: TGTGCCAGCAGCCAAGGGGGGGAGAGGAGTGAGCAGTTCTTC. It yields the protein CASSQGGERSEQFF.

This clonotype showed up many times. V and J are TRBV11-2 and TRBJ1-5; D is possibly TRBD1 (5 bases). This CDR3 is 15 amino acids long. From germline, CDR1 is SGHAT and CDR2 FQNNGV. V was pared by 5 bases and J by 3 bases, with 14 bases between. The CDR3 nucleotides read TGTGCCAGCAGCGTCTCCGGGGCAGACAATCAGCCCCAGCATTTT. Residues: CASSVSGADNQPQHF.

This clonotype was detected many times. V and J are TRBV5-1 and TRBJ2-1; TRBD2 is a possible D gene (5 bases). Germline V gives CDR1 SGHRS, CDR2 YFSETQ. V was pared by 3 bases and J by 5 bases, with 15 bases between. The CDR3 covers 15 residues. Here the CDR3 reads CASSSFSERNNEQFF. The CDR3 DNA follows: TGCGCCAGCAGCTCCTTTAGCGAGCGGAACAATGAGCAGTTCTTC.

This clonotype was seen a few times. The chain is built from TRBV13 and TRBJ1-1; D is uncertain. The CDR3 covers 14 residues. Trimming left V 4 bases short and J 1 base short, with 10 bases between. Per the germline V gene, CDR1 is PRHDT and CDR2 is FYEKMQ (reference sequence). The chain's CDR3 is CASSSLGPNTEAFF. CDR3 bases: TGTGCCAGCAGCTCCCTTGGCCCGAACACTGAAGCTTTCTTT.

This clonotype was found many times. The chain joins TRBV27 to TRBJ1-2, with D possibly being TRBD1 (6 bases). This CDR3 is 17 amino acids long. CDR1 MNHEY and CDR2 SMNVEV come from the germline V gene (reference sequence). Between the trimmed V and J ends, which lost 0 bases and 4 bases, there was a span of 18 bases. The chain's CDR3 is CASSLSGLSGQPYGYTF. DNA for the CDR3: TGTGCCAGCAGTTTATCGGGTTTGTCCGGACAGCCCTATGGCTACACCTTC.

This clonotype has more than one count but fewer than ten. The V gene is TRBV9, the J gene TRBJ1-1; TRBD1 matches at 7 bases. Trimming cost V 4 bases and J 4 bases; bases outside gene matches: 13. The V gene's germline CDR1 is SGDLS and CDR2 YYNGEE. CDR3 length: 16 residues. CDR3 amino acids: CASSPPPTGTATEAFF. The CDR3, as DNA: TGTGCCAGCAGCCCCCCCCCGACAGGGACGGCCACTGAAGCTTTCTTT. The entire variable domain, with the rest obtained from reference TRBV9 and TRBJ1-1, is as follows: DSGVTQTPKHLITATGQRVTLRCSPRSGDLSVYWYQQSLDQGLQFLIQYYNGEERAKGNILERFSAQQFPDLHSELNLSSLELGDSALYFCASSPPPTGTATEAFFGQGTRLTVV.

This clonotype was counted ten times or more. The chain carries TRBV20-1 and TRBJ2-5, with D perhaps being TRBD1 or TRBD2 (5 bases each). The CDR3 covers 14 residues. Germline assignment: CDR1 DFQATT and CDR2 SNEGSKA (reference sequence). V was cut by 1 base and J by 5 bases, with 14 bases left in between. The CDR3 DNA reads TGCAGTGCTAGAGGAGGGGACCCCCTGGAGACCCAGTACTTC. This gives the protein CSARGGDPLETQYF.

This clonotype was counted between two and nine times. The chain recombines TRBV27 with TRBJ1-2; no reliable D call. V lost 3 bases to trimming and J lost 7 bases, with 12 bases between them. This CDR3 spans 13 amino acids. Germline-derived CDR1 and CDR2 are MNHEY and SMNVEV (reference sequence). CDR3 bases: TGTGCCAGCAGTTTGGGTGCTTCTAGTGGCTACACCTTC. This sequence encodes CASSLGASSGYTF.

V gene TRBV12-3 or TRBV12-4 combines with J gene TRBJ2-4; 8 bases fit TRBD2. The CDR3 is made up of 14 amino acids. V was clipped by 6 bases and J by 10 bases; unmatched bases: 11. CDR3: CASSPVAGLRIQYF. Here the CDR3 DNA reads TGTGCCAGCAGCCCCGTAGCGGGACTGAGGATTCAGTACTTC.

This clonotype was seen many times. The CDR3 nucleotides are TGTGCCAGCAGTCCCCCGGGGGCCGGCGGGGAGCTGTTTTTT. Amino acids: CASSPPGAGGELFF. This chain links TRBV27 with TRBJ2-2; the D call may be TRBD1 or TRBD2 (6 bases each). This CDR3 is built from 14 residues. CDR1 and CDR2 from the germline V gene are MNHEY and SMNVEV (reference sequence). The V and J ends lost 5 bases and 7 bases respectively, with 14 bases between them.

CDR3 DNA: TGCGCCAGCAGCTTCGGGGGAATCGGCAATTCACCCCTCCACTTT. Translation gives CASSFGGIGNSPLHF. J is TRBJ1-6 and V is TRBV5-1; maybe TRBD1 (5 bases). Germline-derived CDR1 and CDR2 are SGHRS and YFSETQ. Trimming took 2 bases from V and 7 from J, leaving 13 bases between them. The CDR3 loop spans 15 amino acids. Full variable domain (outside the CDR3, taken from reference TRBV5-1 and TRBJ1-6): KAGVTQTPRYLIKTRGQQVTLSCSPISGHRSVSWYQQTPGQGLQFLFEYFSETQRNKGNFPGRFSGRQFSNSRSEMNVSTLELGDSALYLCASSFGGIGNSPLHFGNGTRLTVT.

This clonotype was detected many times. The chain is built from TRBV12-3 or TRBV12-4 and TRBJ1-3; D call uncertain. The CDR3 loop spans 15 amino acids. Deletions cut 4 bases from V and 0 bases from J, with 10 bases between. CDR3 loop: CASSYSGLSGNTIYF. The CDR3 region has the DNA TGTGCCAGCAGTTATTCGGGCCTCTCTGGAAACACCATATATTTT.

This clonotype was counted at least ten times. The J gene is TRBJ1-4, the V gene TRBV12-3 or TRBV12-4, with no clear D. The ends were cut back, 9 bases at V and 5 bases at J, with 19 bases in the middle. There are 15 residues in the CDR3. CDR3 bases: TGTGCCAGTCGATTGGATAACAGACCCAATGAAAAACTGTTTTTT. Its protein product is CASRLDNRPNEKLFF.